Reported below is one T cell receptor (beta chain). What it recognizes is unknown. The data were produced by immunoSEQ multiplex PCR, yet TCRdb's version contains in-frame clones alone and is incomplete. The repertoire consists of about 40,000 clones, with roughly 76% occurring once and the leading ten covering 3.6%. The germline V gene has CDR1 SQVTM and CDR2 ANQGSEA. Trimming at V came to 4 bases and at J to 4 bases, leaving 10 bases not matched to a gene. This CDR3 has 17 residues. This specimen comes from a study of STAT5B mutations in CD4+ large granular lymphocyte leukemia. Notes on the study in general: Data were not HLA-matched across samples. Patient CD4-sorted repertoires stayed more clonal than healthy ones after leukemic-clone removal.

This clonotype was sampled from a human donor in good health. Sequencing was performed on CD4+ T cells from blood buffy coats. The V and J genes are TRBV29-1 and TRBJ2-6, with 10 bases fitting TRBD2. CDR3 coding DNA: TGCAGCGTTGGAGGGAGCGGGAGGGCCGCGGGGGCCAACGTCCTGACTTTC. Protein product: CSVGGSGRAAGANVLTF.